One TCR beta chain is described in this entry. No antigen is known for it. Assay used: immunoSEQ multiplex PCR; TCRdb lists only in-frame clones, some missing. The repertoire has about 54,000 clones, roughly 90% of them found once; the top ten carry around 13%. Germline V lookup: CDR1 SGHTA, CDR2 FQGNSA. V was cut by 0 bases and J by 2 bases, with 14 bases left in between. The CDR3 runs 16 residues. This entry belongs to a study of T cell responses to AZD1222 COVID-19 vaccine. Study-level findings and limits: Baseline seropositives among AZD1222 recipients totaled only 5 to 7.

Sequencing was performed on peripheral blood, taken 28 days after the second AZD1222 dose. The origin of this receptor is an adult who received the AZD1222 COVID-19 vaccine. This chain connects TRBV7-2 to TRBJ2-7; D is unclear. CDR3 loop: CASSLANTNSPYEQYF. CDR3 sequence (DNA): TGTGCCAGCAGCTTAGCGAACACTAACAGTCCCTACGAGCAGTACTTC.